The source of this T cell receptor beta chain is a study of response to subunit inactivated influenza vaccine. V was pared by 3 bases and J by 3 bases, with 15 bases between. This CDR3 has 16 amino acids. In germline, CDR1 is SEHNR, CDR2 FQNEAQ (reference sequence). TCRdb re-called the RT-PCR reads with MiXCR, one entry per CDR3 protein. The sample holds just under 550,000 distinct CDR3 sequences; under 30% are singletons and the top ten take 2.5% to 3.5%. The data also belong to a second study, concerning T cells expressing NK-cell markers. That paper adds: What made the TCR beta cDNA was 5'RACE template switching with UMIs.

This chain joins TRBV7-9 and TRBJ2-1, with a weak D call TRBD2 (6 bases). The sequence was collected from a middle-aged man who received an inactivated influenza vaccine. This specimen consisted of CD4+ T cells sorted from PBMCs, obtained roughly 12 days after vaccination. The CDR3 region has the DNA TGTGCCAGCAGCTTGAGGCCTAGCGCATTCTACAATGAGCAGTTCTTC. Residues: CASSLRPSAFYNEQFF.